The 11 T cell receptor beta chains below all came from one sample that was sequenced in a study of blood T cell repertoires in COVID-19. Only in-frame clones appear in the TCRdb table, and some are missing; sequencing was by immunoSEQ multiplex PCR. The sample holds around 52,000 clones; more than 70% are singletons and the top ten take over 4.5%. The sequenced material came from peripheral blood. The source of these receptors is a human donor in a cohort sampled during active COVID-19.

The chain has TRBV5-3 and TRBJ2-1; D gene unclear. TRBV5-3 is an ORF, with its function uncertain. The V gene lost 7 bases and the J gene lost 5 bases, with 7 bases spanning the gap. The CDR3 has 11 amino acids. This chain's CDR3 is CARPADNEQFF. The CDR3, as DNA: TGTGCCAGACCCGCAGACAATGAGCAGTTCTTC.

This clone has just a few counts. The V gene is TRBV6-5, the J gene TRBJ2-7; D not certain. This CDR3 region has 11 residues. Trimming cost V 6 bases and J 2 bases, with 5 bases left between them. CDR1 is MNHEY and CDR2 is SVGAGI in the germline V gene. Written as DNA, the CDR3 is TGTGCCAGCAGCTCAGCCTACGAGCAGTACTTC. The encoded protein is CASSSAYEQYF.

The chain joins TRBV10-3 to TRBJ2-7; 8 nucleotides agree with TRBD2. The germline CDR1 and CDR2 sequences are ENHRY and SYGVKD. V dropped 2 bases and J dropped 5; count of bases not matched to a gene: 5. The CDR3 is 14 residues long. For the CDR3, the DNA is TGTGCCATCAGTGAGGCGGGGGGTGGCCACGAGCAGTACTTC. It is translated as CAISEAGGGHEQYF.

This clone is labeled as medium-sized (0.01 to 0.1%). V usage is TRBV5-1 and J usage is TRBJ1-2; 12 nucleotides agree with TRBD1. Germline V CDR1 and CDR2: SGHRS, YFSETQ. Trimming took 5 bases from V and 7 from J; bases not matched to a gene: 15. The CDR3 runs to 17 residues. This chain's CDR3 is CASRPPGQGATSRGYTF. CDR3 sequence (DNA): TGCGCCAGCAGGCCACCGGGACAGGGGGCCACGAGTCGTGGCTACACCTTC.

The chain is built from TRBV6-4 and TRBJ2-1; 10 bases align to TRBD2. This CDR3 contains 14 residues. CDR1 is MRHNA, CDR2 SNTAGT, per germline. J was trimmed by 1 base and V by 7 bases; bases with no gene match: 1. The CDR3 DNA follows: TGTGCCAGCAAGCGGGGGGGATCCTACAATGAGCAGTTCTTC. Translating gives CASKRGGSYNEQFF.

This clone is classed as medium-sized. V usage is TRBV5-4 and J usage is TRBJ2-7, with D tentatively TRBD2 (6 bases). V was cut by 4 bases and J by 0 bases, with 17 bases left in between. This CDR3 has 16 amino acids. Germline CDR1 and CDR2: SGHNT and YYREEE (reference sequence). The CDR3 loop is CASSGTLASDSYEQYF. CDR3 in DNA: TGTGCCAGCAGCGGAACTCTAGCGTCGGACTCCTACGAGCAGTACTTC.

This clone appeared a few times. The chain couples TRBV20-1 to TRBJ1-1, with D uncertain. V lost 3 bases and J lost 4, with 21 bases in between. This CDR3 has 16 amino acids. The germline gives CDR1 DFQATT, CDR2 SNEGSKA (reference sequence). The CDR3 here is CSASKFNVGESTEAFF. CDR3 nucleotide sequence: TGCAGTGCTAGTAAGTTTAATGTCGGGGAATCCACTGAAGCTTTCTTT.

The J gene is TRBJ2-2, the V gene TRBV24-1, with a weak D call TRBD2 (5 bases). V shed 6 bases and J shed 7 bases, with 5 bases lying between them. The CDR3 sequence is 11 residues long. Germline CDR1 is KGHDR and CDR2 is SFDVKD. As DNA, the CDR3 is TGTGCCACCAGTCGGGGCGGGGAGCTGTTTTTT. Translating it yields CATSRGGELFF.

The chain combines TRBV10-3 with TRBJ2-7, with TRBD1 matching 9 bases. Per germline, CDR1 ENHRY and CDR2 SYGVKD. Losses at the gene ends were 7 bases for V and 5 bases for J; bases not matched to a gene: 6. CDR3 size: 13 residues. As DNA, the CDR3 is TGTGCCATCACTGGACAGGGGTGGGACGAGCAGTACTTC. Its translation: CAITGQGWDEQYF.

V gene TRBV7-2 combines with J gene TRBJ2-5; D is unresolved. With 5 bases removed from V and 1 base from J, the gap between germline ends came to 5 bases. CDR3 size: 12 residues. Germline CDR1 and CDR2: SGHTA and FQGNSA. CDR3 sequence reads: CASSTPQETQYF. DNA of the CDR3: TGTGCCAGCAGCACTCCCCAAGAGACCCAGTACTTC.

J is TRBJ2-5 and V is TRBV25-1, with no clear D. The germline V gene encodes CDR1 MGHDK and CDR2 SYGVNS. This CDR3 is 17 amino acids long. Trimming removed 5 bases from V and 2 bases from J, with 21 bases in between. CDR3 loop: CASSFPPWVAEQETQYF. In DNA, the CDR3 is TGTGCCAGCAGTTTTCCCCCGTGGGTAGCTGAACAAGAGACCCAGTACTTC.